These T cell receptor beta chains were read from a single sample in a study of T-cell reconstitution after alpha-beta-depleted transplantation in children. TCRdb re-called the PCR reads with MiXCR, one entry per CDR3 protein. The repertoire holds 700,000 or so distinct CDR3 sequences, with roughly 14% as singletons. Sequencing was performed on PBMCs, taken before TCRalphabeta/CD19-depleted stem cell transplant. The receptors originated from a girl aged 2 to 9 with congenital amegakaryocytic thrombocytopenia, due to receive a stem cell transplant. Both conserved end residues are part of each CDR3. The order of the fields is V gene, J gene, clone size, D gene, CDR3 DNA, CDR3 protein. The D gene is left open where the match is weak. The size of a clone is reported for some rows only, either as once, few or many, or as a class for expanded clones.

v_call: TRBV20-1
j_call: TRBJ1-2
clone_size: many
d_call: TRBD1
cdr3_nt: TGCAGTGCTCGCGCCGGGACAGGAATTTTGGGCTACACCTTC
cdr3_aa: CSARAGTGILGYTF

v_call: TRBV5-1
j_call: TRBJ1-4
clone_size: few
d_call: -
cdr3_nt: TGCGCCAGCAGCTCGACTTCCAATAATGAAAAACTGTTTTTT
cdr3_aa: CASSSTSNNEKLFF

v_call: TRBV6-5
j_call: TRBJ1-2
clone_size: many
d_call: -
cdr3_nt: TGTGCCAGCAGTTACCGTGACATCTCTAACTATGGCTACACCTTC
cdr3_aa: CASSYRDISNYGYTF

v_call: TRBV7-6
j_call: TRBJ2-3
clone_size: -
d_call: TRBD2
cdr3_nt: TGTGCCAGCAGACAAACCCGGGCTAGCGGGAGGGCCGGGACCACAGATACGCAGTATTTT
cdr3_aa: CASRQTRASGRAGTTDTQYF

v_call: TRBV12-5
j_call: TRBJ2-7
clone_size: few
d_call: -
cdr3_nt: TGTGCTAGTGGCCCAATGAGATCCTACGAGCAGTACTTC
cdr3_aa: CASGPMRSYEQYF

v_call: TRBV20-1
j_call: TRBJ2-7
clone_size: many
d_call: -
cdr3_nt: TGCAGTGCTAGAGTTCCTTACTACACCTCCTACGAGCAGTACTTC
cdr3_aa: CSARVPYYTSYEQYF

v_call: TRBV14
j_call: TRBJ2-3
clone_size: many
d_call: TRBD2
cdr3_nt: TGTGCCAGCAGCCAAGTCCTCGCATTTGGAGCGGGAGAAATTGTAGATACGCAGTATTTT
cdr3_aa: CASSQVLAFGAGEIVDTQYF

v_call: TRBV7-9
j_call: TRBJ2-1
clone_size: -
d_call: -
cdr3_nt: TGTGCCAGCAGCTCCCCATCGGGATACAATGAGCAGTTCTTC
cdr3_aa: CASSSPSGYNEQFF

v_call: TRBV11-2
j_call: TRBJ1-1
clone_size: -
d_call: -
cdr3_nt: TGTGCCAGCAGCTTCGGGGTTACTGAATCTTTCTTT
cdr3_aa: CASSFGVTESFF

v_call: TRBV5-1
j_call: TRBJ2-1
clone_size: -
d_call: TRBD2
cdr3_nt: TGCGCCAGCAGCCCCGGCGGTTCGGCGGGACTAAGGAACAATGAGCAGTTCTTC
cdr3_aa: CASSPGGSAGLRNNEQFF

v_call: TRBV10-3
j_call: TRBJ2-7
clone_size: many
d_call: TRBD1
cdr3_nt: TGTGCCATCCAGGGACAGGGGGGTTACGAGCAGTACTTC
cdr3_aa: CAIQGQGGYEQYF

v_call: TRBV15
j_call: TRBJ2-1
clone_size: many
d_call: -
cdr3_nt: TGTGCCACCAGAAACGGCAACAATGAGCAGTTCTTC
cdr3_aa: CATRNGNNEQFF

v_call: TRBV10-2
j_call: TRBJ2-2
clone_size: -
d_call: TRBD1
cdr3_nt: TGCGCCAGCATCGACAGGGGGCAGACCGGGGAGCTGTTTTTT
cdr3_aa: CASIDRGQTGELFF

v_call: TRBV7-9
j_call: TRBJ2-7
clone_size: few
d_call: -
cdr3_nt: TGTGCCAGCAGCGACTGGAGCCGACAGCCCTACGAGCAGTACTTC
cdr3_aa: CASSDWSRQPYEQYF

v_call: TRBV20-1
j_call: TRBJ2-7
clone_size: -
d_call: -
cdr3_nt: TGCAGTGCTAGCCCTGGCTCCGCCTACGAGCAGTACTTC
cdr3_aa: CSASPGSAYEQYF

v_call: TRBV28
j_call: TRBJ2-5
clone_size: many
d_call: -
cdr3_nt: TGTGCCAGCAGTTTTCAAACAGGTCCTGAGACCCAGTACTTC
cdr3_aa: CASSFQTGPETQYF

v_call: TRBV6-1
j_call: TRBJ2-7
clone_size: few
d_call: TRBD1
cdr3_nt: TGTGCCAGCAGCCACCCGTGGCAGGGGGCGGGCGAGCAGTACTTC
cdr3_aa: CASSHPWQGAGEQYF

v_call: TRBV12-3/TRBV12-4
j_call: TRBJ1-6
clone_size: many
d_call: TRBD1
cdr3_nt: TGTGCCAGCAGTCGCACTACAGGGGACTCACCCCTCCACTTT
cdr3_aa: CASSRTTGDSPLHF

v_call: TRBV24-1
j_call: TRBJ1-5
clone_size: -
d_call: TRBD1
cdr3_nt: TGTGCCACCAGTGACTCCGGACAGGGTGGGAGTCAGCCCCAGCATTTT
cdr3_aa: CATSDSGQGGSQPQHF

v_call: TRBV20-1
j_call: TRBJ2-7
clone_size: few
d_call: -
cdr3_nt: TGCAGTGCCCGAAGGGAGCGGTACTACGAGCAGTACTTC
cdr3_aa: CSARRERYYEQYF

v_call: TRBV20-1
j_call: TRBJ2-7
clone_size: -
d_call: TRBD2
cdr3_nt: TGCAGTGCTAGTGACGCGGGAGTACTCGGGCAGTACTTC
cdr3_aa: CSASDAGVLGQYF

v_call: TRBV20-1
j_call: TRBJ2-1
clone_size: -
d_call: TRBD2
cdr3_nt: TGCAGTGCTAGAGATCCTTTAGCGGGAGTAGACAATGAGCAGTTCTTC
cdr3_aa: CSARDPLAGVDNEQFF

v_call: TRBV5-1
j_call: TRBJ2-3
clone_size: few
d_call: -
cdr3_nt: TGCGCCAGCAGCCCACGGGGTGGTCTTCGAATCCTAGCGAGTTTTCGAGATACGCAGTATTTT
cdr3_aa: CASSPRGGLRILASFRDTQYF

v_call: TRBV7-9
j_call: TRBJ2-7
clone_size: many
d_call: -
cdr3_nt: TGTGCCAGCAGCTTAGCTCCCGGTACAGCCTCCTACGAGCAGTACTTC
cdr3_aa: CASSLAPGTASYEQYF

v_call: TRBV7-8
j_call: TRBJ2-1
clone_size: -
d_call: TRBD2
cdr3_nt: TGTGCCAGCAGCTTTAGCGGGAGGGCCTTTAATGAGCAGTTCTTC
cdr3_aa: CASSFSGRAFNEQFF

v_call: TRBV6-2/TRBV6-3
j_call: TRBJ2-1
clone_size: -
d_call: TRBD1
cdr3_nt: TGTGCCAGCACATCGCCCGAAATCGGGACAGACCGCTCCTACAATGAGCAGTTCTTC
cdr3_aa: CASTSPEIGTDRSYNEQFF

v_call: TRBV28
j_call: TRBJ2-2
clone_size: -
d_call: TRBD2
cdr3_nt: TGTGCCAGCAGTTTTTATGGTAGCGGGGGTACCGGGGAGCTGTTTTTT
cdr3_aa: CASSFYGSGGTGELFF

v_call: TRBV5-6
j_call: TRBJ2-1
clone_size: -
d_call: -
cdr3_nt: TGTGCCAGCAGCTTGGGGTACCGGATGAGGGGTCGGTATGAGCAGTTCTTC
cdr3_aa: CASSLGYRMRGRYEQFF

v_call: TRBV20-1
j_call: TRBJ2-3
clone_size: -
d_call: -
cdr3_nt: TGCAGTGCTAGAGATCCAGATACGCAGTATTTT
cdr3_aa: CSARDPDTQYF

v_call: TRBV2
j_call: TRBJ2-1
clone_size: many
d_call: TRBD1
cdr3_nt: TGTGCCAGCAGCCTCACCGGGACAGCCTACAATGAGCAGTTCTTC
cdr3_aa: CASSLTGTAYNEQFF

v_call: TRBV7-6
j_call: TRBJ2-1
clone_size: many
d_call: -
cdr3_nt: TGTGCCAGCAGCTCACCTAAGGGGGTGAAGGACTACAATGAGCAGTTCTTC
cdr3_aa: CASSSPKGVKDYNEQFF

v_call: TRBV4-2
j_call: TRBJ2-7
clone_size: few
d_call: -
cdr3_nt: TGTGCCAGCAGCCAAGACGTAACCGTAAGCGGAAGCTCCTACGAGCAGTACTTC
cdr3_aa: CASSQDVTVSGSSYEQYF

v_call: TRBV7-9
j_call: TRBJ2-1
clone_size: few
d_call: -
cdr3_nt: TGTGCCAGCAGCCTCTCCGGGGATCTTATCTATGAGCAGTTCTTC
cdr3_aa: CASSLSGDLIYEQFF

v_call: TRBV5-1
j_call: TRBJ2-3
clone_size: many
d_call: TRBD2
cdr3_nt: TGCGCCAGCAAACTTTTGACTAGCGGGAGGAGCACAGATACGCAGTATTTT
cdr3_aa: CASKLLTSGRSTDTQYF

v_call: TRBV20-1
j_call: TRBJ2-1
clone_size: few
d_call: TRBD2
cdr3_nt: TGCAGTGCTAGAGACCTCAGGACTAGCGGGAGTCATGAGCAGTTCTTC
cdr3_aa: CSARDLRTSGSHEQFF

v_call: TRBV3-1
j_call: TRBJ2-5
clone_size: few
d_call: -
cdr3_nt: TGTGCCAGCAGCCCAGGGGTCCAAGAGACCCAGTACTTC
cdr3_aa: CASSPGVQETQYF

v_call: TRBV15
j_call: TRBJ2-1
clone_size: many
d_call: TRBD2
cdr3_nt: TGTGCCACCAGGTCGAGGAGCGGGGACTACAATGAGCAGTTCTTC
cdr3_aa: CATRSRSGDYNEQFF

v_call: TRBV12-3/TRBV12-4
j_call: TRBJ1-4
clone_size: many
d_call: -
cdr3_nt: TGTGCCAGCAGTTCCGACAGGCTCCAAAATGAAAAACTGTTTTTT
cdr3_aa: CASSSDRLQNEKLFF

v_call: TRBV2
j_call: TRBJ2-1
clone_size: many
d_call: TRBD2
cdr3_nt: TGTGCCAGCAGTGTTACTAGCGGGACTGGTGAGCAGTTCTTC
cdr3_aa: CASSVTSGTGEQFF

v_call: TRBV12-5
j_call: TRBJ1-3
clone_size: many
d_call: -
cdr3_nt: TGTGCTAGTACCTGGACTAACTCTGGAAACACCATATATTTT
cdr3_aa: CASTWTNSGNTIYF

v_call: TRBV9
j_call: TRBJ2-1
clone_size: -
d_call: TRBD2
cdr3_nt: TGTGCCAGCAGCGTTAGCGGGAATGCCAATGAGCAGTTCTTC
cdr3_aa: CASSVSGNANEQFF

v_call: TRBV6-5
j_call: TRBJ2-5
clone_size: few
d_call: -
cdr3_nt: TGTGCCAGCAGTTCCCCAGGGGTAGAGACCCAGTACTTC
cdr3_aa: CASSSPGVETQYF

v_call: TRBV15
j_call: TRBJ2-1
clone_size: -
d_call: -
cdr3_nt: TGTCCCACCAGCAGAGTGGGTCGGAGCTCCTACAATGAGCAGTTCTTC
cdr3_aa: CPTSRVGRSSYNEQFF

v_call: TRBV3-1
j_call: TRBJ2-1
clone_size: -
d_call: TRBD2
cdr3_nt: TGTGCCAGCAGCCAAGATGTTCGTAGCGGGAGTTCAAATGAGCAGTTCTTC
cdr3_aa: CASSQDVRSGSSNEQFF

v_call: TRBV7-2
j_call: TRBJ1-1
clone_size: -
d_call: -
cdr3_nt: TGTGCCAGCAGCTTCGTGGAGGGACGGGGAGCTTTCTTT
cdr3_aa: CASSFVEGRGAFF

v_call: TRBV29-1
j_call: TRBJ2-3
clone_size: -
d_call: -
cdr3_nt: TGCAGCGTTGGTTTAGCATATGCAGATACGCAGTATTTT
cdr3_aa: CSVGLAYADTQYF

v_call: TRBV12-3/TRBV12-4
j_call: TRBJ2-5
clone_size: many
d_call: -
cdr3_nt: TGTGCCAGCACGGGATTCCTCGAAGAGACCCAGTACTTC
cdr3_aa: CASTGFLEETQYF

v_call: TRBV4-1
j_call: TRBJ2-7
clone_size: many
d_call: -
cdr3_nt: TGCGCCAGCAGCCCGCAAGAGGTTGCCTACGAGCAGTACTTC
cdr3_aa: CASSPQEVAYEQYF

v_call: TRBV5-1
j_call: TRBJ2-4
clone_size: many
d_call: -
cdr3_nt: TGTGCCAGCAGTTTAGGGGGGGAAAACATTCAGTACTTC
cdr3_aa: CASSLGGENIQYF

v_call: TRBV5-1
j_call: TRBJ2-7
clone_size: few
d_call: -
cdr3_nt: TGCGCCAGCAGCTTCCAGGACTCGGCCTACGAGCAGTACTTC
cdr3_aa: CASSFQDSAYEQYF

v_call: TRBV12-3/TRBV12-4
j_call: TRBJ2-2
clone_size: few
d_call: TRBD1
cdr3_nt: TGTGCCAGCTCCAGACAGGGTTCGAACACCGGGGAGCTGTTTTTT
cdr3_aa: CASSRQGSNTGELFF

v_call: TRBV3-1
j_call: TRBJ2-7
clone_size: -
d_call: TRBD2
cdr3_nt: TGTGCCAGCAGCCAAGCGGCTAGCGGGAGTTACGAGCAGTACTTC
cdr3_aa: CASSQAASGSYEQYF

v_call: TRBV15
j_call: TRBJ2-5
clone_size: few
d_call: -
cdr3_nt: TGTGCCACCAGCAGTCCTCTTGGTAGCGGTAACCAAGAGACCCAGTACTTC
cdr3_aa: CATSSPLGSGNQETQYF